This TCR beta chain was captured in a study of blood T cell repertoires in COVID-19. Study-wide background: Sites across the United States, Italy and Spain contributed samples from acute and convalescent COVID-19. From T cells, B-cell-depleted T cells, or PBMCs came the material, which was cDNA or gDNA.

As handled by the study authors: Amplification with reference gene primers provided the estimates of nucleated cell counts. Sequencing used immunoSEQ multiplex PCR; TCRdb keeps in-frame clones, though not all of them. V, J and clone size derive from that table, while D and trimming were established from the DNA sequence. Counted here are tens of thousands of clones, approximately 85% occurring once; the ten biggest clones make up around 30%. This clone came up once. Sequenced sample: peripheral blood. The sequence was obtained from an elderly woman with COVID-19, enrolled during active disease.

Here the CDR3 DNA reads TGTGCCAGCTCACCCGCGGGACAGGGCTACGAGCAGTACTTC. Encoded protein: CASSPAGQGYEQYF. The rearrangement links TRBV18 to TRBJ2-7; TRBD1 agrees at 9 bases. The CDR3 consists of 14 residues. The V gene's germline CDR1 is KGHSH and CDR2 LQKENI. Losses at the gene ends were 3 bases for V and 3 bases for J; bases not matched to a gene: 3.